The rows below give T cell receptor beta chains drawn from one sample of a study of vaccination and CD4 T cells after COVID-19. The antigens of these receptors remain unknown. TCRdb passed the PCR reads through MiXCR, listing each CDR3 protein once. Of 3,500 to 4,500 distinct CDR3 sequences listed, approximately 23% are singletons. The sequences come from CD4+ T cells from blood, cultured in vitro, collected after SARS-CoV-2 vaccination. These receptors came from a human donor who had recovered from COVID-19. Each CDR3 is given with its conserved first and last residue. The D gene is left open where the match is weak. Size values are once, few and many counts, or a class for expanded clones, and some rows have none.

D	V	size	J	DNA	CDR3
TRBD1	TRBV6-1	NA	TRBJ1-1	TGTGCCAGCAGACCCAACGACAGGGACACTGAAGCTTTCTTT	CASRPNDRDTEAFF
NA	TRBV7-9	NA	TRBJ2-3	TGTGCCAGCAGTCGATATAGCACAGATACGCAGTATTTT	CASSRYSTDTQYF
NA	TRBV7-3	medium-sized	TRBJ1-6	TGTGCCAGCAGCTCAGGTCCAGGGACCCTACCCCTCCACTTT	CASSSGPGTLPLHF
NA	TRBV19	few	TRBJ1-5	TGTGCCAGTAGTATAGCCGCCCTTGGTTGGGGGGGCGATCAGCCCCAGCATTTT	CASSIAALGWGGDQPQHF
NA	TRBV4-1	few	TRBJ2-1	TGCGCCAGCAGCCAACCGACTAGCTCCTACAATGAGCAGTTCTTC	CASSQPTSSYNEQFF
TRBD1	TRBV28	medium-sized	TRBJ1-2	TGTGCCAGCAGTACAATGGGGACAGTCTATGGCTACACCTTC	CASSTMGTVYGYTF
NA	TRBV4-1	NA	TRBJ2-4	TGCGCCAGCAGCCAAGTTGGAGCGGCCAAAAACATTCAGTACTTC	CASSQVGAAKNIQYF
NA	TRBV28	medium-sized	TRBJ1-5	TGTGCCAGCAGTTCCAGTCCCAACCTGGGCAGGGACGGCAATCAGCCCCAGCATTTT	CASSSSPNLGRDGNQPQHF
NA	TRBV7-9	medium-sized	TRBJ1-1	TGTGCCAGCAGCTTAAGGGAGAACACTGAAGCTTTCTTT	CASSLRENTEAFF
NA	TRBV4-1	many	TRBJ1-3	TGCGCCAGCAGCCAGGGCAGGGGAGGTAGAAACACCATATATTTT	CASSQGRGGRNTIYF
NA	TRBV7-7	medium-sized	TRBJ2-5	TGTGCCAGCAGCTTAGGCGGCCAGGGGGAGACCCAGTACTTC	CASSLGGQGETQYF
TRBD2	TRBV19	NA	TRBJ2-3	TGTGCCAGTAGTGCCCGACTAGCGGGGGGTAGTTCAGATACGCAGTATTTT	CASSARLAGGSSDTQYF
NA	TRBV20-1	medium-sized	TRBJ2-7	TGCAGTGCTAGAGCCGAGGACACCGGAGGGTACGAGCAGTACTTC	CSARAEDTGGYEQYF
TRBD1	TRBV24-1	NA	TRBJ2-3	TGTGCCACCAGTGACCCGACAGGGGGCGTCACAGATACGCAGTATTTT	CATSDPTGGVTDTQYF
NA	TRBV12-3/TRBV12-4	NA	TRBJ2-5	TGTGCCAGCAGTTTTGGGAGCCACCGGGGAGAGACCCAGTACTTC	CASSFGSHRGETQYF
NA	TRBV6-1	few	TRBJ1-6	TGTGCCAGCAGGTCAAGTCGGGGCTCCTATAATTCACCCCTCCACTTT	CASRSSRGSYNSPLHF
TRBD2	TRBV6-1	many	TRBJ2-1	TGTGCCAGCAGTGTGGGGGCGGGGGGACACGATGAGCAGTTCTTC	CASSVGAGGHDEQFF
NA	TRBV7-9	many	TRBJ1-2	TGTGCCAGCACCCAGAGCAGGAACTATGGCTACACCTTC	CASTQSRNYGYTF
TRBD1	TRBV20-1	many	TRBJ1-1	TGCAGTGCTTCCGGGACAGGGCGCACTGAAGCTTTCTTT	CSASGTGRTEAFF
NA	TRBV4-2	NA	TRBJ1-2	TGTGCCAGCAGCCAAGATATAGACTATGGCTACACCTTC	CASSQDIDYGYTF
TRBD1	TRBV19	few	TRBJ1-5	TGTGCCAGTAGTTCTCCGGGACAGGGGAACCAGCCCCAGCATTTT	CASSSPGQGNQPQHF
NA	TRBV19	NA	TRBJ2-2	TGTGCCAGTAGTGACCCTGGGGGGCTGAACACCGGGGAGCTGTTTTTT	CASSDPGGLNTGELFF
NA	TRBV10-2	few	TRBJ2-3	TGCGCCAGCAGTACTGGGGGCACAGATACGCAGTATTTT	CASSTGGTDTQYF